These 24 T cell receptor beta chains were all obtained from the same sample, sequenced in a study of T-cell memory formation after mild COVID-19. TCRdb independently ran MiXCR on the 5' RACE reads; one entry per CDR3 protein. The sample contains about 400,000 distinct CDR3 sequences, 20% to 30% of which appear only once. The sequenced material came from PBMCs or a T cell subset sorted from them (not recorded which). The receptor source for this set is an adult woman who had mild COVID-19 (a few samples of this study predate the infection). Cell type and time point are not known.

This clonotype was seen a handful of times. The CDR3 DNA reads as TGCAGCGCGCCGGGACTAGCGGGCGAGCAGTACTTC. As protein: CSAPGLAGEQYF. This chain links TRBV29-1 with TRBJ2-7, with TRBD2 identical over 12 bases. This CDR3 is built from 12 residues. Germline CDR1 is SQVTM and CDR2 is ANQGSEA. The V and J ends lost 7 bases and 6 bases, in that order; junction bases with no gene match: 4.

The V gene is TRBV7-9, the J gene TRBJ2-2; 8 bases map to TRBD2. The germline CDR1 and CDR2 sequences are SEHNR and FQNEAQ (reference sequence). The CDR3 has 15 amino acids. Unmatched junction bases numbered 14, after V lost 5 bases and J lost 12 bases. The CDR3 region has the DNA TGTGCCAGCAGCCCCATCACAGCGGGAGTGGTGCAGCTGTTTTTT. The encoded protein is CASSPITAGVVQLFF.

This chain links TRBV12-3 or TRBV12-4 with TRBJ2-5, with 7 positions matching TRBD1. V lost 7 bases, J lost 1 base, and 3 bases stayed unmatched. CDR3 length equals 13 residues. The CDR3 DNA is TGTGCCAGCACCTGGGACAGCCAAGAGACCCAGTACTTC. Amino acids: CASTWDSQETQYF.

The chain combines TRBV24-1 with TRBJ2-3; 10 bases are shared with TRBD1. The CDR3 consists of 17 residues. Germline loops: CDR1 KGHDR, CDR2 SFDVKD. Trimming at V came to 4 bases and at J to 4 bases, leaving 10 bases not matched to a gene. In DNA, the CDR3 is TGTGCCACCAGTGACATCGGGACAGGGGTTTGCCCAGATACGCAGTATTTT. Protein sequence: CATSDIGTGVCPDTQYF.

This clonotype was seen a handful of times. V is TRBV5-4 and J is TRBJ2-5; TRBD2 might be the D (5 bases). The CDR3 sequence is 13 residues long. V lost 4 bases to trimming and J lost 5 bases, with 12 bases between them. The germline V gene has CDR1 SGHNT and CDR2 YYREEE (reference sequence). In DNA form, the CDR3 reads TGTGCCAGCAGCCACGGACGCGGGGAGACCCAGTACTTC. Translation: CASSHGRGETQYF.

This clonotype was counted a few times. The gene calls are TRBV7-9 and TRBJ2-2, with a tentative D call TRBD1 (6 bases). This CDR3 is 17 amino acids long. V lost 5 bases, J lost 3 bases, and 19 bases lay in between. Germline V gene lookup returns CDR1 SEHNR and CDR2 FQNEAQ (reference sequence). The CDR3 nucleotides are TGTGCCAGCAGCCCCCACGGACAGCCCGCCTACACCGGGGAGCTGTTTTTT. The encoded protein is CASSPHGQPAYTGELFF.

This clonotype was detected a few times. The J gene is TRBJ2-5, the V gene TRBV12-3 or TRBV12-4; D perhaps matches TRBD2 (5 bases). Trimming cost V 3 bases and J 7 bases, with 18 bases left between them. This CDR3 comprises 15 residues. The CDR3 region has the DNA TGTGCCAGCAGTTTGATTCTACTGGTCCGGGGGACCCAGTACTTC. Its translation is CASSLILLVRGTQYF.

This chain uses TRBV7-2 with TRBJ2-1; D unresolved. This CDR3 region has 12 residues. V lost 6 bases to trimming and J lost 8 bases, with 11 bases between them. CDR1 is SGHTA and CDR2 is FQGNSA in the germline V gene. CDR3 nucleotide sequence: TGTGCCAGCAGTTCACGATCCGATGAGCAGTTCTTC. This encodes CASSSRSDEQFF.

This clonotype was counted only a few times. The chain employs TRBV5-1 and TRBJ2-1; 11 bases match TRBD2. Trimming cost V 3 bases and J 2 bases; bases outside gene matches: 4. This CDR3 region has 16 residues. CDR1 and CDR2 from the germline V gene are SGHRS and YFSETQ. The CDR3 DNA follows: TGCGCCAGCAGCTCGGGACTAGCGGCCCCCTACAATGAGCAGTTCTTC. This encodes CASSSGLAAPYNEQFF.

CDR3 protein: CSASLVVDTEAFF. CDR3 sequence (DNA): TGCAGTGCTAGTCTAGTGGTCGACACTGAAGCTTTCTTT. V usage is TRBV20-1 and J usage is TRBJ1-1, with D hard to call. The V end lost 3 bases, the J end lost 3 bases, and 11 bases lay between the germline ends. The length of the CDR3 is 13 residues. Germline V gene lookup returns CDR1 DFQATT and CDR2 SNEGSKA (reference sequence).

V and J are TRBV6-2 or TRBV6-3 and TRBJ1-1, with D unclear. The CDR3 contains 18 residues. Germline values: CDR1 MNHEY, CDR2 SVGEGT. V dropped 2 bases and J dropped 0 bases, with 19 bases sitting between them. In nucleotides, the CDR3 is TGTGCCAGCAGTTACCGTCGAGGTGGACGGAGAATGAACACTGAAGCTTTCTTT. It specifies CASSYRRGGRRMNTEAFF.

This clonotype was counted only a few times. J is TRBJ2-1 and V is TRBV4-1; 7 positions match TRBD2. The junction had 2 bases not matched to a gene; V was cut back by 1 base and J by 8 bases. The CDR3 contains 13 residues. CDR1 is MGHRA, CDR2 YSYEKL, per germline. The CDR3, as DNA: TGCGCCAGCAGCCAAGCCAGCGGGGATGAGCAGTTCTTC. This gives the protein CASSQASGDEQFF.

The chain couples TRBV18 to TRBJ1-2; D gene ambiguous. Germline lookup yields CDR1 KGHSH and CDR2 LQKENI. This CDR3 comprises 14 residues. V was trimmed by 4 bases and J by 8 bases, leaving 17 bases between them. Here the CDR3 reads CASSQESGRYGYTF. The CDR3 DNA sequence: TGTGCCAGCTCACAGGAAAGCGGGCGCTACGGCTACACCTTC.

This clonotype showed up just a few times. This chain uses TRBV6-5 with TRBJ1-4; D might be TRBD1 (5 bases). V gave up 4 bases and J gave up 7 bases, with 16 bases separating them. Per germline, CDR1 MNHEY and CDR2 SVGAGI. The CDR3 sequence is 15 residues long. CDR3 coding DNA: TGTGCCAGCAGTTCCCAGGCAGGGTTGCTTGAAAAACTGTTTTTT. Its translation is CASSSQAGLLEKLFF.

A few counts support this clonotype. The V and J genes are TRBV5-1 and TRBJ2-1; D is possibly TRBD1 (7 bases). The CDR3 extends over 15 amino acids. V was cut by 4 bases and J by 10 bases, with 21 bases left in between. CDR1 is SGHRS, CDR2 YFSETQ, per germline. In DNA, the CDR3 is TGCGCCAGCAGCGGGGGGATTTCGCGGGACAGAGAGCAGTTCTTC. Residues: CASSGGISRDREQFF. The full variable domain, in which reference TRBV5-1 and TRBJ2-1 provide the parts outside the CDR3, is KAGVTQTPRYLIKTRGQQVTLSCSPISGHRSVSWYQQTPGQGLQFLFEYFSETQRNKGNFPGRFSGRQFSNSRSEMNVSTLELGDSALYLCASSGGISRDREQFFGPGTRLTVL.

This clonotype was counted between two and nine times. The chain recombines TRBV5-1 with TRBJ1-2; D is unresolved. From germline, CDR1 is SGHRS and CDR2 YFSETQ. The V end lost 0 bases, the J end lost 3 bases, and 12 bases lay between the germline ends. The CDR3 is 15 residues long. The CDR3 spells CASSLEAASYYGYTF. The CDR3 nucleotides read TGCGCCAGCAGCTTGGAGGCGGCCAGCTACTATGGCTACACCTTC.

The V gene is TRBV28, the J gene TRBJ2-6; the D is unclear. This CDR3 is built from 16 residues. CDR1 is MDHEN and CDR2 is SYDVKM in the germline V gene. Trimming pared 5 bases from V and 2 bases from J, leaving 13 bases between. The CDR3 DNA follows: TGTGCCAGCAGTACAAAAAGGGTAACTGGGGCCAACGTCCTGACTTTC. Translated: CASSTKRVTGANVLTF.

The rearrangement links TRBV20-1 to TRBJ2-4; D is undetermined. Trimming stripped 2 bases from V and 3 bases from J, with 11 bases between. The CDR3 totals 14 residues. Germline CDR1 reads DFQATT; CDR2 reads SNEGSKA (reference sequence). CDR3 nucleotide sequence: TGCAGTGCTAGATTATTTAGGGACAAAAACATTCAGTACTTC. It encodes CSARLFRDKNIQYF.

This clonotype was counted only a few times. The gene calls are TRBV15 and TRBJ2-4; D gene ambiguous. From germline, CDR1 is LNHNV and CDR2 YYDKDF (reference sequence). Trimming took 3 bases from V and 0 from J, leaving 15 bases between them. The CDR3 runs to 17 residues. As DNA, the CDR3 is TGTGCCACCAGCAGGAGGCTAGAAATTCTAGCCAAAAACATTCAGTACTTC. This codes for CATSRRLEILAKNIQYF.

The genes are TRBV7-6 and TRBJ2-7, with 7 nucleotides matching TRBD2. Germline lookup yields CDR1 SGHVS and CDR2 FNYEAQ. The CDR3 length is 16 residues. V dropped 0 bases and J dropped 2; count of bases not matched to a gene: 7. DNA of the CDR3: TGTGCCAGCAGCTTAGCGACCGGGGGGTCCGCCTACGAGCAGTACTTC. Encoded protein: CASSLATGGSAYEQYF.

The chain links TRBV2 to TRBJ2-1; 7 bases agree with TRBD2. Germline trimming cut 5 bases from V and 4 bases from J; bases unmatched to any gene: 5. The CDR3 has 14 amino acids. CDR1 SNHLY and CDR2 FYNNEI come from the germline V gene. CDR3 loop: CASSQSGVYNEQFF. CDR3 sequence (DNA): TGTGCCAGCAGTCAGAGCGGGGTTTACAATGAGCAGTTCTTC.

V is TRBV6-6 and J is TRBJ2-3; 9 bases align to TRBD2. V gave up 6 bases and J gave up 0 bases; unmatched junction bases: 7. The CDR3 length is 16 residues. Germline lookup yields CDR1 MNHNY and CDR2 SVGAGI (reference sequence). CDR3 bases: TGTGCCAGCAGATCGCGACTAGCGGAAAGCACAGATACGCAGTATTTT. Amino acids: CASRSRLAESTDTQYF.

In its sample, this clonotype was seen a few times. The rearrangement links TRBV9 to TRBJ1-2; D is unclear. The CDR3 spans 13 residues. The ends were cut back, 5 bases at V and 4 bases at J, with 12 bases in the middle. Per germline, CDR1 SGDLS and CDR2 YYNGEE. This CDR3 reads CASRPGDGYGYTF. In DNA, the CDR3 is TGTGCCAGCAGACCGGGAGATGGCTATGGCTACACCTTC.

The chain employs TRBV19 and TRBJ2-7; possible D gene TRBD2, 6 bases. The CDR3 length is 15 residues. Germline V CDR1 and CDR2: LNHDA, SQIVND (reference sequence). V was shortened by 2 bases and J by 0 bases, with 11 bases between the two germline ends. The DNA for the CDR3 is TGTGCCAGTAGTATAATCGCGGGGATCTCCTACGAGCAGTACTTC. It translates to CASSIIAGISYEQYF.